Listed below are T cell receptor beta chains from one sample, sequenced in a study of T cell responses to AZD1222 COVID-19 vaccine. Generated by immunoSEQ multiplex PCR, the TCRdb table keeps only in-frame clones and is missing some. The sample carries about 150,000 clones, around 89% recorded once. The source material was peripheral blood, sampled on day 0 of MenACWY control vaccination. The receptors originated from an adult in good health. The CDR3 runs from the conserved cysteine through the conserved F or W. A D gene is named only where the DNA matches it firmly. Size values are once, few and many counts, or a class for expanded clones, and some rows have none.

clone size	J gene	V gene	D gene	CDR3 DNA	CDR3 protein
once	TRBJ2-7	TRBV29-1	NA	TGCAGCGTTGAAAACAGGACGTACGAGCAGTACTTC	CSVENRTYEQYF
few	TRBJ1-3	TRBV6-5	NA	TGTGCCAGCAGCCCCGGCAGCACCTATGGAAACACCATATATTTT	CASSPGSTYGNTIYF
NA	TRBJ1-2	TRBV28	NA	TGTGCCAGCAGTTTAAGGCCCCTTGGCTACACCTTC	CASSLRPLGYTF
NA	TRBJ1-2	TRBV27	TRBD1	TGTGCCAGCAGTTCAGGGGGATTGGGGGGCTACACCTTC	CASSSGGLGGYTF
NA	TRBJ2-7	TRBV10-3	NA	TGTGCCATCAGTTCCCGGACTACCGGATCCAATTCCTACGAGCAGTACTTC	CAISSRTTGSNSYEQYF
NA	TRBJ2-7	TRBV7-2	NA	TGTGCCAGCAGCTTAGGAACAGGGACTCGTGCACCCTACGAGCAGTACTTC	CASSLGTGTRAPYEQYF
NA	TRBJ2-2	TRBV7-2	NA	TGTGCCAGCACCTATTCTTGGACAGCCGGGGAGCTGTTTTTT	CASTYSWTAGELFF
NA	TRBJ2-2	TRBV29-1	TRBD2	TGCAGCGTTGAAGGACTAGCGGGAGGAGGAACCGGGGAGCTGTTTTTT	CSVEGLAGGGTGELFF
once	TRBJ1-1	TRBV24-1	NA	TGTGCCACCAGTGATTTAGCGAGGGGAAGCACTGAAGCTTTCTTT	CATSDLARGSTEAFF
NA	TRBJ1-3	TRBV6-2/TRBV6-3	NA	TGTGCCAGCAGTTACGGGATCTCCTCTGGAAACACCATATATTTT	CASSYGISSGNTIYF
few	TRBJ1-1	TRBV30	NA	TGTGCCTGGGGCGCTACAGGGACCGAAGCTTTCTTT	CAWGATGTEAFF
NA	TRBJ1-2	TRBV6-4	NA	TGTGCCAGCAGTGACAATGGGAATGGCTACACCTTC	CASSDNGNGYTF
NA	TRBJ1-4	TRBV7-9	NA	TGTGCCAGCAGCCCTCAAAATGAAAAACTGTTTTTT	CASSPQNEKLFF
NA	TRBJ2-3	TRBV6-2/TRBV6-3	NA	TGTGCCAGCAGTTACTCCTATTTAGATACGCAGTATTTT	CASSYSYLDTQYF
NA	TRBJ1-2	TRBV18	NA	TGTGCCAGCTCACCCTCAAAGGATTCGAGGGGCTACACCTTC	CASSPSKDSRGYTF
NA	TRBJ1-1	TRBV7-9	NA	TGTGCCAGCAGCTTAGGGGCGAGTACCCTGAACACTGAAGCTTTCTTT	CASSLGASTLNTEAFF
NA	TRBJ2-1	TRBV4-3	NA	TGCGCCAGCAGCCCCGTAACGGAGGGGTGGTTCTACAATGAGCAGTTCTTC	CASSPVTEGWFYNEQFF
NA	TRBJ1-5	TRBV2	NA	TGTGCCAGCAGTGATTCGATAGGGGGGGAGTACAATCAGCCCCAGCATTTT	CASSDSIGGEYNQPQHF
NA	TRBJ2-2	TRBV18	NA	TGTGCCAGCTCACCGGGTGTCGCCGGGGAGCTGTTTTTT	CASSPGVAGELFF
NA	TRBJ2-5	TRBV24-1	NA	TGTGCCACCAGTGAAACCGGAATCCCGGGGACCCAGTACTTC	CATSETGIPGTQYF
NA	TRBJ2-1	TRBV7-9	NA	TGTGCCAGCAGCTTGAAGGACAATGAGCAGTTCTTC	CASSLKDNEQFF
NA	TRBJ2-2	TRBV14	NA	TGTGCCAGCAGCCAAGGGTACAGGGTCGACACCGGGGAGCTGTTTTTT	CASSQGYRVDTGELFF
NA	TRBJ1-5	TRBV27	NA	TGTGCCAGCAGTCGCGGGGGCAATCAGCCCCAGCATTTT	CASSRGGNQPQHF
NA	TRBJ2-3	TRBV6-5	NA	TGTGCCAGCAGAACAGCAGGGGGAGGGGCAGATACGCAGTATTTT	CASRTAGGGADTQYF
NA	TRBJ1-2	TRBV30	NA	TGTGCCGCGTTCCGGGACATCAATGGCTACACCTTC	CAAFRDINGYTF
NA	TRBJ2-7	TRBV7-2	TRBD1	TGTGCCAGCAGCCCCCGGACAGGGGAAATCTACGAGCAGTACTTC	CASSPRTGEIYEQYF
NA	TRBJ1-2	TRBV6-2/TRBV6-3	NA	TGTGCCAGCACCCCATCGGGGGGACAACCGTCTCGGGGCTACACCTTC	CASTPSGGQPSRGYTF
NA	TRBJ1-5	TRBV5-5	NA	TGTGCCAGCAGCCGCCAGACAGTCATAGGCAATCAGCCCCAGCATTTT	CASSRQTVIGNQPQHF